This T cell receptor (beta chain) was captured in a study of molecular identifiers for immune sequencing clone quantification. For the study at large: Replicate RNA from around 20,000 or 100,000 naive CD8 T cells formed five aliquots; four were sequenced. General study findings and limits: Clone sizes that are highly expanded could be underestimated when identical TCR molecules share a barcode. In a background of around 920,000 naive cells, spiked Jurkat TCR RNA from one cell was reportedly detectable.

Methods described previously, with TCR primers listed, were used for bulk TCR libraries. TCRdb itself ran the PCR reads through MiXCR, one entry per CDR3 protein. This sample has 600,000 to 650,000 distinct CDR3 sequences; approximately 20% occur once, and the top ten carry roughly 0.83%. In regard to this clonotype: Its specificity is not known.

Germline CDR1 is MNHEY and CDR2 is SMNVEV (reference sequence). After removal of 3 bases from V and 4 bases from J, the junction contained 4 bases not matched to a gene. The CDR3 runs to 15 residues. The TCR sequence derives from a human donor in good health. Some libraries in this study had Jurkat cell RNA spiked in. Specimen: naive CD8+ T cells from blood, with Jurkat cell RNA spiked in. The sample's subset: FACS-sorted CD8+CD4-CCR7+CD45RA+ naive T cells. The V gene is TRBV27, the J gene TRBJ2-2, with 8 bases lining up with TRBD2. The DNA for the CDR3 is TGTGCCAGCAGTTTGGGGACTAGTATCACCGGGGAGCTGTTTTTT. Translation: CASSLGTSITGELFF.